This is a list of T cell receptor beta chains from one sample in a study of CD8+ T cells in alopecia areata. Method: immunoSEQ multiplex PCR; TCRdb's copy keeps in-frame clones and lacks some. The sample records 200,000 to 250,000 clones, about 64% being singletons. The sequenced sample was CD4+ T cells sorted from blood, obtained at week 4, from a patient treated with tofacitinib. The receptor source for this set is a human donor with alopecia areata. CDR3s include the opening cysteine and the closing phenylalanine or tryptophan. A D gene is named only where the DNA matches it firmly. Expanded clones get a size class; other rows say once, few or many, or leave the size out.

D gene	clone size	V gene	J gene	CDR3 protein	CDR3 DNA
TRBD1	-	TRBV5-1	TRBJ1-5	CASSERQGDNQPQHF	TGCGCCAGCAGCGAGAGACAGGGGGACAATCAGCCCCAGCATTTT
TRBD1	-	TRBV27	TRBJ1-4	CASSSGQAFKLFF	TGTGCCAGCAGTTCCGGACAGGCCTTTAAACTGTTTTTT
-	-	TRBV5-1	TRBJ1-6	CASSLESQGSMGSPLHF	TGCGCCAGCAGCTTGGAGTCACAGGGCAGTATGGGATCACCCCTCCACTTT
TRBD2	-	TRBV6-1	TRBJ2-3	CASSAGLAGGTDTQYF	TGTGCCAGCAGTGCCGGACTAGCGGGGGGGACAGATACGCAGTATTTT
-	-	TRBV7-7	TRBJ2-5	CASSFQPGLQETQYF	TGTGCTAGCAGCTTCCAGCCGGGACTCCAAGAGACCCAGTACTTC
-	-	TRBV29-1	TRBJ1-3	CSGGSRDTIYF	TGCAGCGGGGGATCCCGGGACACCATATATTTT
-	few	TRBV29-1	TRBJ1-2	CSLWGPGGYTF	TGCAGCCTATGGGGGCCTGGCGGCTACACCTTC
-	few	TRBV6-5	TRBJ1-1	CASRIRVHTEAFF	TGTGCCAGCAGAATCAGGGTTCACACTGAAGCTTTCTTT
TRBD1	-	TRBV30	TRBJ2-2	CAWTGGSYTGELFF	TGTGCCTGGACAGGGGGCAGCTACACCGGGGAGCTGTTTTTT
-	-	TRBV5-6	TRBJ2-5	CASSLTLQETQYF	TGTGCCAGCAGCTTGACACTGCAAGAGACCCAGTACTTC
-	-	TRBV15	TRBJ2-5	CATSRDSTLQVAQYF	TGTGCCACCAGCAGAGATAGCACTCTCCAAGTGGCCCAGTACTTC
-	-	TRBV5-1	TRBJ1-1	CASSLTGMNTEAFF	TGCGCCAGCAGCTTGACAGGGATGAACACTGAAGCTTTCTTT
TRBD2	-	TRBV5-6	TRBJ2-3	CASSLLPAGMTDTQYF	TGTGCCAGCAGCTTGTTGCCAGCGGGGATGACAGATACGCAGTATTTT
TRBD1	-	TRBV7-2	TRBJ1-1	CASLPRGAGGNTEAFF	TGTGCCAGCCTACCCCGCGGGGCAGGGGGCAACACTGAAGCTTTCTTT
TRBD2	-	TRBV19	TRBJ2-1	CASSMGGNSYNEQFF	TGTGCCAGTAGTATGGGAGGGAACTCCTACAATGAGCAGTTCTTC
TRBD1	few	TRBV9	TRBJ1-2	CASSVGDRGFYGYTF	TGTGCCAGCAGCGTAGGGGACAGGGGTTTTTATGGCTACACCTTC
-	-	TRBV5-1	TRBJ1-2	CASSSNGPGVGYGYTF	TGCGCCAGCAGCTCGAACGGCCCAGGGGTTGGCTATGGCTACACCTTC
-	-	TRBV6-6	TRBJ1-2	CASSPPVIGYGYTF	TGTGCCAGCAGTCCGCCGGTTATCGGCTATGGCTACACCTTC
-	-	TRBV30	TRBJ1-5	CAWSSTSNQPQHF	TGTGCCTGGAGCTCTACGTCCAATCAGCCCCAGCATTTT
-	-	TRBV9	TRBJ1-6	CASSRGDSPLHF	TGTGCCAGCAGCCGAGGGGATTCACCCCTCCACTTT
-	-	TRBV5-1	TRBJ2-7	CASSLEARAYEQYF	TGCGCCAGCAGCCTTGAGGCCAGGGCTTACGAGCAGTACTTC
TRBD2	-	TRBV9	TRBJ2-3	CASSPSASGGAEDTQYF	TGTGCCAGCAGCCCATCAGCTAGCGGGGGGGCAGAAGATACGCAGTATTTT
TRBD1	-	TRBV5-1	TRBJ2-7	CASSQGDRGSEQYF	TGCGCCAGCAGCCAGGGGGACAGGGGATCCGAGCAGTACTTC
TRBD1	-	TRBV7-9	TRBJ1-6	CASRRDRGSNSPLHF	TGTGCCAGCAGGAGGGACAGGGGAAGTAATTCACCCCTCCACTTT
-	-	TRBV15	TRBJ1-1	CATSPHAGLNTEAFF	TGTGCCACCAGTCCTCATGCGGGGCTGAACACTGAAGCTTTCTTT
TRBD2	-	TRBV7-2	TRBJ2-7	CASSPGGHEQYF	TGTGCCAGCAGCCCGGGGGGGCACGAGCAGTACTTC
-	-	TRBV29-1	TRBJ1-2	CSVGIGLNYGYTF	TGCAGCGTTGGAATCGGCCTAAACTATGGCTACACCTTC
TRBD1	few	TRBV2	TRBJ1-2	CASRSGTGGGYTF	TGTGCCAGCAGATCCGGGACAGGGGGAGGCTACACCTTC
-	-	TRBV13	TRBJ2-7	CASSPRDRNEQYF	TGTGCCAGCAGCCCTCGTGACAGAAACGAGCAGTACTTC
TRBD2	once	TRBV2	TRBJ2-5	CASIRLAGVGETQYF	TGTGCCAGCATTAGGCTAGCGGGGGTCGGGGAGACCCAGTACTTC
-	once	TRBV5-4	TRBJ2-7	CASSYPGTGYEQYF	TGTGCCAGCAGCTACCCCGGGACCGGCTACGAGCAGTACTTC
-	-	TRBV29-1	TRBJ2-2	CSVKGLTGELFF	TGCAGCGTTAAGGGACTCACCGGGGAGCTGTTTTTT
-	-	TRBV19	TRBJ1-1	CASSIGRDTEAFF	TGTGCCAGTAGTATTGGGCGGGACACTGAAGCTTTCTTT
TRBD1	few	TRBV4-3	TRBJ1-6	CASSQDDRGVGNSPLHF	TGCGCCAGCAGCCAAGACGACAGGGGGGTCGGGAATTCACCCCTCCACTTT
TRBD1	-	TRBV2	TRBJ2-7	CASSATGGFEQYF	TGTGCCAGCAGTGCGACAGGGGGATTCGAGCAGTACTTC
-	once	TRBV30	TRBJ1-1	CAWAGRMNTEAFF	TGTGCCTGGGCAGGGCGCATGAACACTGAAGCTTTCTTT
-	few	TRBV5-1	TRBJ2-7	CASSLVSGVEQYF	TGCGCCAGCAGCTTGGTGTCAGGGGTCGAGCAGTACTTC
TRBD1	-	TRBV30	TRBJ1-1	CARDVGQGAEAFF	TGTGCCCGCGACGTGGGACAGGGCGCTGAAGCTTTCTTT
-	-	TRBV6-5	TRBJ2-6	CASSSRAGSGANVLTF	TGTGCCAGCAGTTCCCGGGCCGGCTCTGGGGCCAACGTCCTGACTTTC
-	-	TRBV7-2	TRBJ2-5	CASSLADATQYF	TGTGCCAGCAGCTTAGCCGACGCGACCCAGTACTTC
-	-	TRBV19	TRBJ2-3	CASTLGGRTDTQYF	TGTGCCAGTACCCTTGGGGGGAGAACAGATACGCAGTATTTT
TRBD1	few	TRBV2	TRBJ1-2	CASSEGQGASGYTF	TGTGCCAGCAGTGAAGGCCAGGGGGCGAGTGGCTACACCTTC
-	-	TRBV29-1	TRBJ2-5	CSVTGLPVMEETQYF	TGCAGCGTTACGGGACTCCCGGTGATGGAAGAGACCCAGTACTTC
-	-	TRBV19	TRBJ2-6	CASSIITSGANVLTF	TGTGCCAGTAGTATAATAACAAGTGGGGCCAACGTCCTGACTTTC
TRBD2	-	TRBV29-1	TRBJ2-5	CSANPIRAGVETQYF	TGCAGCGCAAATCCTATCCGAGCGGGGGTAGAGACCCAGTACTTC
-	-	TRBV30	TRBJ1-3	CAWSVSTGNTIYF	TGTGCCTGGAGTGTATCTACTGGAAACACCATATATTTT
TRBD1	-	TRBV10-2	TRBJ1-6	CASSDKGAYNSPLHF	TGCGCCAGCAGTGATAAGGGGGCGTATAATTCACCCCTCCACTTT
-	-	TRBV7-2	TRBJ2-7	CASSLNPGNSYEQYF	TGTGCCAGCAGCTTAAACCCAGGGAACTCCTACGAGCAGTACTTC
-	few	TRBV7-2	TRBJ2-7	CASSLANRVGNEQYF	TGTGCCAGCAGCTTAGCGAACAGGGTTGGTAACGAGCAGTACTTC
-	many	TRBV2	TRBJ2-4	CASSEKGPGKNIQYF	TGTGCCAGCAGTGAAAAGGGGCCCGGCAAAAACATTCAGTACTTC
TRBD1	few	TRBV25-1	TRBJ1-2	CASSPGTAKFYTF	TGTGCCAGCAGCCCCGGGACAGCTAAATTCTACACCTTC
-	-	TRBV30	TRBJ1-1	CACSQGDWKAFF	TGTGCCTGCTCACAGGGAGACTGGAAAGCTTTCTTT
-	few	TRBV5-4	TRBJ1-2	CASSGTLYGYTF	TGTGCCAGCAGCGGAACACTCTATGGCTACACCTTC
TRBD2	-	TRBV29-1	TRBJ2-1	CSVYGRQGGYNEQFF	TGCAGCGTCTATGGGAGGCAGGGAGGGTACAATGAGCAGTTCTTC
-	-	TRBV27	TRBJ1-1	CASSSPARTVTAFF	TGTGCCAGCAGTTCACCCGCCCGAACCGTTACAGCTTTCTTT